This passage covers 26 T cell receptor beta chains from one sample sequenced in a study of blood T cell repertoires in COVID-19. Profiling relied on immunoSEQ multiplex PCR, and the TCRdb table lists in-frame clones only, not all of them. Here the sample spans about 430,000 clones, about 88% being singletons. The sequenced sample consisted of PBMCs or T cells enriched from blood (not recorded which). The origin of the receptors is a woman between 18 and 30 years old who had been exposed to COVID-19.

This clone showed up just a few times. The V gene is TRBV7-8, the J gene TRBJ2-2, with D unresolved. CDR1 and CDR2 from the germline V gene are SGHVS and FQNEAQ. CDR3 length: 14 residues. V was cut by 2 bases and J by 3 bases, with 7 bases left in between. CDR3 sequence (DNA): TGTGCCAGCAGCTTAACGGTGGACACCGGGGAGCTGTTTTTT. Its translation: CASSLTVDTGELFF.

Concerning this clone: The same CDR3 is also encoded by other DNA sequences in this sample. The chain joins TRBV18 to TRBJ1-4, with D perhaps TRBD1 (5 bases). The V gene's germline CDR1 is KGHSH and CDR2 LQKENI. V lost 3 bases, J lost 5 bases, and 10 bases lay in between. The CDR3 sequence is 14 residues long. Here the CDR3 reads CASSPRDSNEKLFF. CDR3 nucleotide sequence: TGTGCCAGCTCACCCCGGGACTCCAATGAAAAACTGTTTTTT.

V gene TRBV7-8 combines with J gene TRBJ1-2, with 8 bases fitting TRBD1. The CDR3 consists of 14 residues. Germline V gene sequence: CDR1 SGHVS, CDR2 FQNEAQ. V lost 1 base, J lost 7 bases, and 5 bases stayed unmatched. Here the CDR3 DNA reads TGTGCCAGCAGCTTAGGGACAGGGAATGGTGGCTACACCTTC. Translated: CASSLGTGNGGYTF.

Comment on this clone: The germline gene is not matched at one end of the junction; a read error may be the cause. The gene calls are TRBV7-7 and TRBJ2-5; the match to TRBD1 covers 7 bases. Germline CDR1 is SSHAT and CDR2 is FNYEAQ (reference sequence). The CDR3 has 15 residues. The CDR3 spells CASSLGGQMQETQYF. In DNA, the CDR3 is TGTGCTAGCAGCTTAGGGGGACAGATGCAGGAGACCCAGTACTTC. Drawing the rest from reference TRBV7-7 and TRBJ2-5, the complete variable domain is GAGVSQSPRYKVTKRGQDVTLRCDPISSHATLYWYQQALGQGPEFLTYFNYEAQPDKSGLPSDRFSAERPEGSISTLTIQRTEQRDSAMYRCASSLGGQMQETQYFGPGTRLLVL.

The rearrangement links TRBV5-1 to TRBJ2-1, with 10 bases aligning to TRBD2. The CDR3 has 16 amino acids. The V and J ends lost 5 bases and 9 bases, in that order; junction bases with no gene match: 14. The germline V gene encodes CDR1 SGHRS and CDR2 YFSETQ. The CDR3 sequence is CASRTGWSSGSVEQFF. The CDR3 nucleotides are TGCGCCAGCAGGACAGGGTGGTCTAGCGGGAGTGTTGAGCAGTTCTTC.

Only a few counts were recorded for this clone. CDR3 nucleotide sequence: TGTGCCAGCTCCTCAGCGGGCTCAGATACGCAGTATTTT. It yields the protein CASSSAGSDTQYF. J is TRBJ2-3 and V is TRBV7-8; perhaps TRBD2 as D (6 bases). The CDR3 consists of 13 residues. V was shortened by 8 bases and J by 4 bases, with 13 bases between the two germline ends. The germline CDR1 and CDR2 sequences are SGHVS and FQNEAQ.

V gene TRBV19 combines with J gene TRBJ2-3; D remains unclear. Per the germline V gene, CDR1 is LNHDA and CDR2 is SQIVND (reference sequence). V was pared by 9 bases and J by 1 base, with 17 bases between. The CDR3 runs 15 residues. The CDR3 reads CASRLGYRGTDTQYF. The CDR3 coding sequence is TGTGCCAGCCGACTGGGTTATCGAGGCACAGATACGCAGTATTTT.

The CDR3 sequence is CASSLQGHNGYNEQFF. The CDR3 DNA reads as TGTGCCAGCAGCCTTCAGGGACATAATGGCTACAATGAGCAGTTCTTC. The chain is built from TRBV3-1 (or the pseudogene TRBV3-2) and TRBJ2-1; weak D call: TRBD1 (6 bases). From germline, CDR1 is LGHDT and CDR2 YNNKEL (reference sequence). This CDR3 spans 16 amino acids. Trimming took 4 bases from V and 3 from J, leaving 16 bases between them.

This clone was observed a few times. J is TRBJ1-1 and V is TRBV4-1; D gene ambiguous. This CDR3 region has 12 residues. V was cut by 1 base and J by 12 bases, with 12 bases left in between. Per germline, CDR1 MGHRA and CDR2 YSYEKL. The DNA of the CDR3 is TGCGCCAGCAGCCAAGTCAGCAGGAAAACTTTCTTT. It codes for CASSQVSRKTFF.

The chain combines TRBV3-1 (or the pseudogene TRBV3-2) with TRBJ2-2, with 12 bases matching TRBD2. The CDR3 has 15 residues. CDR1 and CDR2 (germline): LGHDT, YNNKEL (reference sequence). With 3 bases clipped from V and 8 bases from J, the junction kept 4 bases outside the gene matches. Written as DNA, the CDR3 is TGTGCCAGCAGCCAGGCGGGGACTAGCGGGGGGGAGCTGTTTTTT. Its translation: CASSQAGTSGGELFF.

V usage is TRBV5-5 and J usage is TRBJ2-2; no clear D. The CDR3 covers 16 residues. Trimming left V 1 base short and J 1 base short, with 11 bases between. Germline-derived CDR1 and CDR2 are SGHKS and YYEKEE (reference sequence). The CDR3 protein is CASSLSRFGNTGELFF. CDR3 DNA sequence: TGTGCCAGCAGCTTGTCCAGGTTTGGGAACACCGGGGAGCTGTTTTTT.

This clone occurred a few times. The chain links TRBV7-2 to TRBJ1-2; 10 bases fit TRBD1. Germline CDR1 and CDR2: SGHTA and FQGNSA. The CDR3 sequence is 14 residues long. The trim removed 1 base at V and 8 bases at J, leaving 4 bases unmatched. CDR3 DNA: TGTGCCAGCAGCTTAGGACAGGGGGCTAGAGGCTACACCTTC. This gives the protein CASSLGQGARGYTF.

This chain joins TRBV6-4 and TRBJ2-7, with 10 bases fitting TRBD2. Trimming at V came to 2 bases and at J to 2 bases, leaving 15 bases not matched to a gene. There are 19 residues in the CDR3. The germline gives CDR1 MRHNA, CDR2 SNTAGT. The CDR3 DNA is TGTGCCAGCAGTGACCCCCCTCCTAGCGGGAGAGCTAGGACCTACGAGCAGTACTTC. Translation: CASSDPPPSGRARTYEQYF.

Points on this clone: Other DNA sequences in this specimen translate into the identical CDR3. The rearrangement joins TRBV14 to TRBJ1-5; no reliable D call. The length of the CDR3 is 14 residues. Germline V gene lookup returns CDR1 SGHDN and CDR2 FVKESK. V was pared by 1 base and J by 2 bases, with 6 bases between. The CDR3 region has the DNA TGTGCCAGCAGCCAAGGAGGTGGCAATCAGCCCCAGCATTTT. Translated, it gives CASSQGGGNQPQHF.

V usage is TRBV5-1 and J usage is TRBJ2-5; TRBD2 is a possible D gene (6 bases). The CDR3 contains 14 residues. V gave up 5 bases and J gave up 4 bases, with 15 bases separating them. Germline loops: CDR1 SGHRS, CDR2 YFSETQ. The CDR3, as DNA: TGCGCCAGCAGGGTAGGAGGGGCAGGAGAGACCCAGTACTTC. It encodes CASRVGGAGETQYF.

The chain uses TRBV28 and TRBJ1-2; D is ambiguous. CDR3 length: 12 residues. The V gene's germline CDR1 is MDHEN and CDR2 SYDVKM. Trimming took off 2 bases at V and 8 bases at J, with 9 bases between the two ends. DNA of the CDR3: TGTGCCAGCAGTTTAGGAGGGAAAGGCTACACCTTC. Its translation: CASSLGGKGYTF.

This clone was observed once. The chain couples TRBV6-6 to TRBJ2-5; 10 bases are shared with TRBD1. The CDR3 extends over 14 amino acids. V trimming: 0 bases; J trimming: 5 bases; junction bases outside the gene matches: 0. The germline CDR1 and CDR2 sequences are MNHNY and SVGAGI (reference sequence). This chain's CDR3 is CASSYSGQGETQYF. DNA for the CDR3: TGTGCCAGCAGTTACTCGGGACAGGGGGAGACCCAGTACTTC.

Here the CDR3 DNA reads TGTGCCTGGACCCTTGGGACTAGCGGAGCCAATGAGCAGTTCTTC. Residues: CAWTLGTSGANEQFF. The rearrangement links TRBV30 to TRBJ2-1; 11 bases are shared with TRBD2. The junction had 8 bases not matched to a gene; V was cut back by 4 bases and J by 6 bases. Per the germline V gene, CDR1 is GTSNPN and CDR2 is SVGIG (reference sequence). The CDR3 covers 15 residues.

The V gene is TRBV2, the J gene TRBJ2-2, with TRBD1 matching over 9 bases. This CDR3 spans 13 amino acids. V lost 8 bases, J lost 7 bases, and 5 bases stayed unmatched. Germline V gives CDR1 SNHLY, CDR2 FYNNEI. In DNA, the CDR3 is TGTGCCAGCGGAGGGGACAGGGTCGGGGAGCTGTTTTTT. Amino acids: CASGGDRVGELFF.

The chain links TRBV6-2 or TRBV6-3 to TRBJ1-1, with 8 bases matching TRBD1. The CDR3 spans 12 residues. Per the germline V gene, CDR1 is MNHEY and CDR2 is SVGEGT. V was pared by 4 bases and J by 11 bases, with 6 bases of the junction left unmatched. The CDR3 reads CASSLRQGFAFF. For the CDR3, the DNA is TGTGCCAGCAGTTTAAGACAGGGGTTCGCTTTCTTT.

This chain joins TRBV18 and TRBJ2-2, with 11 nucleotides matching TRBD1. With 4 bases clipped from V and 6 bases from J, the junction kept 7 bases outside the gene matches. This CDR3 has 16 amino acids. In germline, CDR1 is KGHSH, CDR2 LQKENI. The DNA of the CDR3 is TGTGCCAGCTCACTAAGGACAGGGGGCGAAGCCGGGGAGCTGTTTTTT. Translating it yields CASSLRTGGEAGELFF.

This chain connects TRBV18 to TRBJ1-5; 7 bases fit TRBD1. V lost 1 base to trimming and J lost 4 bases; unmatched junction nucleotides: 7. CDR1 is KGHSH and CDR2 is LQKENI in the germline V gene. CDR3 length equals 16 residues. The CDR3 is CASSPLRQGTNQPQHF. The CDR3 DNA sequence: TGTGCCAGCTCACCACTCCGACAGGGTACGAATCAGCCCCAGCATTTT.

The V and J genes are TRBV6-5 and TRBJ2-3; no clear D gene. The CDR3 spans 12 residues. Germline CDR1 is MNHEY and CDR2 is SVGAGI. V was cut by 5 bases and J by 1 base, with 4 bases left in between. The CDR3 coding sequence is TGTGCCAGCAGTCCGGGCACAGATACGCAGTATTTT. This gives the protein CASSPGTDTQYF.

The gene calls are TRBV3-1 (or the pseudogene TRBV3-2) and TRBJ1-3; D is ambiguous. The CDR3 is 16 amino acids. Trimming left V 3 bases short and J 0 bases short, with 12 bases between. Per germline, CDR1 LGHDT and CDR2 YNNKEL (reference sequence). CDR3: CASSHIPSYSGNTIYF. DNA of the CDR3: TGTGCCAGCAGCCATATCCCGAGCTACTCTGGAAACACCATATATTTT.

V gene TRBV13 combines with J gene TRBJ2-2; unclear D gene. V lost 10 bases and J 0 bases, leaving 15 bases between the germline ends. The V gene's germline CDR1 is PRHDT and CDR2 FYEKMQ (reference sequence). The CDR3 extends over 15 amino acids. CDR3 DNA: TGTGCCACTGGCCTCGGCAGGCCGAACACCGGGGAGCTGTTTTTT. This encodes CATGLGRPNTGELFF. The full variable domain, its missing parts supplied by reference TRBV13 and TRBJ2-2, is AAGVIQSPRHLIKEKRETATLKCYPIPRHDTVYWYQQGPGQDPQFLISFYEKMQSDKGSIPDRFSAQQFSDYHSELNMSSLELGDSALYFCATGLGRPNTGELFFGEGSRLTVL.

The gene calls are TRBV5-4 and TRBJ2-1; the match to TRBD2 covers 12 bases. The ends lost 0 bases at V and 2 bases at J; junction bases unmatched: 6. This CDR3 has 18 amino acids. Germline CDR1 is SGHNT and CDR2 is YYREEE (reference sequence). CDR3 DNA sequence: TGTGCCAGCAGCTTGGAAAGCCTAGCGGGAGGGCCCTACAATGAGCAGTTCTTC. Translated, it gives CASSLESLAGGPYNEQFF.